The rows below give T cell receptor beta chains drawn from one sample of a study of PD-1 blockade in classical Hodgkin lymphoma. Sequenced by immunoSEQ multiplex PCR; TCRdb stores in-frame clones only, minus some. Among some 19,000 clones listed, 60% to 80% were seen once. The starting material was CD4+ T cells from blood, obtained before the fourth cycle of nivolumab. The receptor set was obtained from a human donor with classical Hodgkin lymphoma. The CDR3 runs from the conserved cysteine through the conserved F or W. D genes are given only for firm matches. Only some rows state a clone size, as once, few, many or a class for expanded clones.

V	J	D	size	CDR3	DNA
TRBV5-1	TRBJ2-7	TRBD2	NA	CASSLEPSGTASEQYF	TGCGCCAGCAGCTTAGAACCTAGCGGTACAGCTTCCGAGCAGTACTTC
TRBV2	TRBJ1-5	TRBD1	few	CASSGTGHQPQHF	TGTGCCAGCAGTGGGACAGGTCATCAGCCCCAGCATTTT
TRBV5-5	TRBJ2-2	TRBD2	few	CASSLGLAGTGELFF	TGTGCCAGCAGCTTGGGACTAGCGGGCACCGGGGAGCTGTTTTTT
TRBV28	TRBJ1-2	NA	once	CASSLRVPYGYTF	TGTGCCAGCAGTTTACGGGTACCCTATGGCTACACCTTC
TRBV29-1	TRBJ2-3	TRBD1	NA	CSKTGTGSTDTQYF	TGCAGCAAGACCGGGACAGGGAGCACAGATACGCAGTATTTT
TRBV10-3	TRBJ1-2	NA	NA	CAIASTGYGYTF	TGTGCCATAGCATCTACGGGCTATGGCTACACCTTC
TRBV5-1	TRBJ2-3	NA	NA	CASSSGLRRTDTQYF	TGCGCCAGCAGCTCGGGGCTTCGACGCACAGATACGCAGTATTTT
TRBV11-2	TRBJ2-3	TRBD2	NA	CASSYFSGGTSTDTQYF	TGTGCCAGCAGCTACTTTAGCGGGGGGACTAGCACAGATACGCAGTATTTT
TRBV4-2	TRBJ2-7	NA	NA	CASSQDGAFGQYF	TGTGCCAGCAGCCAAGACGGGGCCTTCGGGCAGTACTTC
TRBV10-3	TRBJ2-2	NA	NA	CAISEVSANTGELFF	TGTGCCATCAGTGAGGTTTCAGCGAACACCGGGGAGCTGTTTTTT
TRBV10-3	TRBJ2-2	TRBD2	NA	CAISDFPSSGGSNTGELFF	TGTGCCATCAGTGATTTCCCCTCTAGCGGGGGGTCGAACACCGGGGAGCTGTTTTTT
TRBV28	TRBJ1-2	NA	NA	CASSPLNYGYTF	TGTGCCAGCAGCCCCCTTAACTATGGCTACACCTTC
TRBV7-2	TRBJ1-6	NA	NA	CASSGRLINSPLHF	TGTGCCAGCAGCGGGCGCCTTATCAATTCACCCCTCCACTTT
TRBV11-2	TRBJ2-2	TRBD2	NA	CASSPTSGSGTGELFF	TGTGCCAGCAGCCCGACTAGCGGGAGTGGCACCGGGGAGCTGTTTTTT
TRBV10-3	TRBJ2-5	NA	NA	CAISWDIKETQYF	TGTGCCATCTCCTGGGACATCAAAGAGACCCAGTACTTC
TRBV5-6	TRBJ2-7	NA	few	CASSLGTADEQYF	TGTGCCAGCAGCTTGGGTACAGCGGACGAGCAGTACTTC
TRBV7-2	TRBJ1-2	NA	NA	CASSLGAAGVYGYTF	TGTGCCAGCAGCTTAGGCGCGGCAGGAGTCTATGGCTACACCTTC
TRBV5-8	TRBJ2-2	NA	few	CASSLWTTNTGELFF	TGTGCCAGCAGCCTATGGACAACGAACACCGGGGAGCTGTTTTTT
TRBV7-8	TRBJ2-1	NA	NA	CASSLERGSYNEQFF	TGTGCCAGCAGCTTAGAAAGGGGATCCTACAATGAGCAGTTCTTC
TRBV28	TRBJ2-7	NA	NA	CASSLPGASSYEQYF	TGTGCCAGCAGTTTACCAGGGGCTAGCTCCTACGAGCAGTACTTC
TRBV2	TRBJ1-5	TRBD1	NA	CASSGQGMGNQPQHF	TGTGCCAGCAGTGGACAGGGCATGGGCAATCAGCCCCAGCATTTT
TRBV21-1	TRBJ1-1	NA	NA	CASACQEVNTEAFF	TGTGCCAGCGCCTGTCAAGAAGTGAACACTGAAGCTTTCTTT
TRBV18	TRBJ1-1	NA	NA	CASSPSQGRNTEAFF	TGTGCCAGCTCACCCTCACAGGGCCGTAACACTGAAGCTTTCTTT
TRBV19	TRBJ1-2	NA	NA	CASSYRTYGYTF	TGTGCCAGTAGTTACCGTACCTATGGCTACACCTTC
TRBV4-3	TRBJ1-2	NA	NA	CASSQGMDFYGYTF	TGCGCCAGCAGCCAAGGAATGGACTTCTATGGCTACACCTTC
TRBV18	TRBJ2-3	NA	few	CASSPLSSTDTQYF	TGTGCCAGCTCACCACTATCTAGCACAGATACGCAGTATTTT
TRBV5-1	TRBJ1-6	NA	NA	CASSFSVENSPLHF	TGCGCCAGCAGCTTTTCTGTTGAGAATTCACCCCTCCACTTT
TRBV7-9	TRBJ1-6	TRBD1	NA	CASSSDRGNSPLHF	TGTGCCAGCAGCTCGGACAGGGGTAATTCACCCCTCCACTTT
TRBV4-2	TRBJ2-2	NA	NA	CASSQALGSNTGELFF	TGTGCCAGCAGCCAAGCACTAGGTTCGAACACCGGGGAGCTGTTTTTT
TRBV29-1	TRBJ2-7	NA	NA	CSVEGQRGYEQYF	TGCAGCGTTGAGGGCCAGAGGGGCTACGAGCAGTACTTC
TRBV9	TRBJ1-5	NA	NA	CASSVGGGNQPQHF	TGTGCCAGCAGCGTAGGAGGGGGCAATCAGCCCCAGCATTTT
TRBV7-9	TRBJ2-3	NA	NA	CASSFLGITSTDTQYF	TGTGCCAGCAGCTTCCTTGGTATTACTAGCACAGATACGCAGTATTTT